This T cell receptor beta chain was captured in a study of blood T cell repertoires in COVID-19. Whole-study context: Sources were T cells, B-cell-depleted T cells, or PBMCs; the material itself was cDNA or gDNA.

Per the original methods: Amplifying reference gene primers gave estimates of nucleated cell counts. The protocol was immunoSEQ multiplex PCR, while the TCRdb copy is restricted to in-frame clones and leaves out a portion. Clone size and the V and J calls come from that table; the DNA yielded D and trimming. The table includes roughly 67,000 clones, 84% detected once. In germline, CDR1 is LNHDA, CDR2 SQIVND (reference sequence). Trimming removed 6 bases at V and 0 bases at J, with 18 bases between. The CDR3 covers 18 residues. The TCR comes from a man aged 45-65 years with active COVID-19. Sequenced: peripheral blood. J is TRBJ2-6 and V is TRBV19; possibly TRBD1 for D (5 bases). CDR3 bases: TGTGCCAGTAGCCTAGGGGTTTCGATCTTCTCTGGGGCCAACGTCCTGACTTTC. Its translation is CASSLGVSIFSGANVLTF. Combining the CDR3 with reference TRBV19 and TRBJ2-6 gives the whole variable domain DGGITQSPKYLFRKEGQNVTLSCEQNLNHDAMYWYRQDPGQGLRLIYYSQIVNDFQKGDIAEGYSVSREKKESFPLTVTSAQKNPTAFYLCASSLGVSIFSGANVLTFGAGSRLTVL.